This TCR beta chain originates from a study of T-cell memory formation after mild COVID-19 (dated by TCRdb to the early 2020s). Background for the entire study: TCR sequence clusters from the two donors were found to be largely donor specific. T-cell clones expanding and contracting after mild COVID-19 in two donors were tracked by longitudinal TCRalpha and TCRbeta repertoire sequencing. Two young, previously healthy adult volunteers, one female and one male, were included in the cohort.

What the study reported, not specific to this receptor: Clones that contracted from day 15 to 85 showed balanced CD4/CD8 phenotypes, whereas a second wave of clones that expanded from day 15 to 37 leaned towards CD4+. Only a couple of mild cases were covered by the study, and larger cohorts that include severe cases with pre-infection samples were considered necessary. Contracting CD4+ clones were found mainly in CM and EM memory subsets, while CD8+ clones were enriched in EMRA. Some responding clones were detected in pre-infection memory, suggesting pre-existing cross-reactive memory T cells joined the SARS-CoV-2 response. SARS-CoV-2 specificity was not confirmed for the second-wave clones peaking on day 37.

PBMCs were isolated by Ficoll-Paque density gradient centrifugation. Comments on this clonotype: Its antigen is not yet known. The input lacks base qualities; no much larger clone sits a single base away.

Sequencing took place on an Illumina NovaSeq 6000. TCRalpha and TCRbeta cDNA libraries were built by 5'RACE with constant-segment primers, adding sample barcodes and unique molecular identifiers. Trizol reagent was used to extract RNA from every sample. Library amplification was performed in two PCR steps, and a second sample barcode and Illumina TruSeq adapters were introduced in the second step. Sequencing of libraries was performed on an Illumina NovaSeq with 2 x 150 bp paired-end reads. The authors' analysis ran thus. The reads were demultiplexed and collapsed into UMI-guided consensus sequences using migec v1.2.7. Using mixcr v2.1.11, UMI consensuses were aligned to TRA and TRB V and J templates and then assembled into clonotypes. A clonotype was counted as expanded or contracted only if both edgeR and NoisET called the change significant, with noise models trained on biological replicates. For edgeR calls, the thresholds were a false discovery rate-adjusted p below 0.01 and a log2 fold-change of 1. As an exploratory analysis of dynamics, max-normalized trajectories of the 1000 most abundant clonotypes were examined by PCA with hierarchical clustering. Separately sequenced CD4+ and CD8+ repertoires were used to assign the CD4 or CD8 phenotype of responding clones. The public sequencing data were trimmed at Q25 with fastp and processed into clonotypes with MiXCR by TCRdb, which kept only in-frame beta chains. Rows are unified per CDR3 protein, each entry keeping the most common DNA and genes. The V and J calls and clone size are TCRdb's, not the authors'. The sample contains a few hundred thousand distinct CDR3 sequences, roughly 15% of them found a single time. The ten largest account for roughly 23% of the sample.

The CDR3 starts with the cysteine, ends with the phenylalanine, and has 14 residues. CDR3 DNA only is kept here, 42 bases in frame from base 1. V is pruned by 5 bases and J by 2 bases, leaving 2 bases of the junction without a gene match. Per the germline V gene (reference sequence), DFQATT is the CDR1 and SNEGSKA is the CDR2. Sequencing was carried out using PBMCs or a T cell subset sorted from them (not recorded which). The TCR originated in a man between 18 and 29 years old who had mild COVID-19 (a few samples of this study predate the infection). The sample titles of this study are shuffled in the database, so cell type and time point are left out; the donor was told from shared clones. This chain is built from TRBV20-1 and TRBJ2-1; 11 bases in the junction line up with TRBD2. The nucleotide sequence is TGCAGTGCTGGGACTAGCGGCCCCTACAATGAGCAGTTCTTC. It is translated as CSAGTSGPYNEQFF.